This entry lists 32 T cell receptor beta chains sequenced from one sample in a study of T cells in Graves' hyperthyroidism and ophthalmopathy. RNA transcripts served as the template for amplifying TCR beta CDR3 regions. RT-PCR in the first round (using the HTBI primer set) targeted the TCR CDR3. TCRdb passed the multiplex PCR reads through MiXCR, listing each CDR3 protein once. Here the sample spans around 400,000 distinct CDR3 sequences, over 10% being singletons. Sequenced: blood. The receptors stem from a young woman with Graves' hyperthyroidism.

This clonotype was seen at least ten times. The J gene is TRBJ2-2, the V gene TRBV5-1, with a tentative D call TRBD2 (5 bases). There are 15 residues in the CDR3. Germline V gene data show CDR1 as SGHRS and CDR2 as YFSETQ. Trimming took off 5 bases at V and 3 bases at J, with 14 bases between the two ends. The CDR3 region has the DNA TGCGCCAGCAGGGATTACCGAGGGTACACCGGGGAGCTGTTTTTT. Translating it yields CASRDYRGYTGELFF.

This clonotype was counted ten times or more. This chain joins TRBV28 and TRBJ2-1, with TRBD2 identical over 8 bases. CDR1 is MDHEN and CDR2 is SYDVKM in the germline V gene. The CDR3 runs to 16 residues. V lost 1 base, J lost 0 bases, and 2 bases stayed unmatched. CDR3 coding DNA: TGTGCCAGCAGTTTATTTCGGGAGGGCTCCTACAATGAGCAGTTCTTC. It encodes CASSLFREGSYNEQFF.

Ten or more counts support this clonotype. The rearrangement links TRBV7-2 to TRBJ2-7; no reliable D call. Germline CDR1 is SGHTA and CDR2 is FQGNSA. This CDR3 has 14 residues. Deletions cut 5 bases from V and 0 bases from J, with 11 bases between. The CDR3 DNA is TGTGCCAGCAGCCCTCGGCTGATCTCCTACGAGCAGTACTTC. Amino acids: CASSPRLISYEQYF.

This clonotype was seen many times. The rearrangement uses TRBV11-2 and TRBJ1-2; TRBD1 matches 9 bases. V trimming: 4 bases; J trimming: 2 bases; junction bases outside the gene matches: 11. The germline V gene has CDR1 SGHAT and CDR2 FQNNGV. The CDR3 length is 17 residues. The DNA of the CDR3 is TGTGCCAGCAGCTCCCCCCGGGGGGACAGGGACAACTATGGCTACACCTTC. Translating it yields CASSSPRGDRDNYGYTF.

In its sample, this clonotype was seen a few times. The chain joins TRBV28 to TRBJ2-5; no firm D call. The CDR3 spans 14 residues. V lost 2 bases and J lost 4, with 11 bases in between. Per germline, CDR1 MDHEN and CDR2 SYDVKM. Here the CDR3 reads CASSLPEPSETQYF. CDR3 bases: TGTGCCAGCAGTTTACCGGAACCCTCAGAGACCCAGTACTTC. The full variable domain, with the rest looked up from reference TRBV28 and TRBJ2-5, is DVKVTQSSRYLVKRTGEKVFLECVQDMDHENMFWYRQDPGLGLRLIYFSYDVKMKEKGDIPEGYSVSREKKERFSLILESASTNQTSMYLCASSLPEPSETQYFGPGTRLLVL.

The chain carries TRBV6-4 and TRBJ2-1; 9 bases map to TRBD1. The CDR3 spans 13 residues. V shed 3 bases, J shed 8 bases, and the junction held 2 bases outside the gene matches. Germline CDR1 is MRHNA and CDR2 is SNTAGT. CDR3: CASSDRDRDEQFF. CDR3 nucleotides: TGTGCCAGCAGTGATCGGGACAGGGATGAGCAGTTCTTC.

This clonotype was detected only a few times. The chain recombines TRBV28 with TRBJ1-2; D gene ambiguous. This CDR3 contains 16 residues. In germline, CDR1 is MDHEN, CDR2 SYDVKM. V lost 6 bases and J lost 3, with 20 bases in between. This chain's CDR3 is CASSQSRQSLYYGYTF. The DNA of the CDR3 is TGTGCCAGCAGCCAGAGCCGCCAGAGCCTATACTATGGCTACACCTTC.

Comments on this clonotype: A much larger clone lies a single base off, so this may be a read error. V usage is TRBV5-1 and J usage is TRBJ2-7; 8 bases are a match to TRBD1. The germline V gene has CDR1 SGHRS and CDR2 YFSETQ. J was trimmed by 3 bases and V by 6 bases; bases with no gene match: 11. This CDR3 region has 15 residues. CDR3 sequence (DNA): TGCGCCAGCACCCGAGACGAGACAGGGGTCTACGAGCAGTACTTC. The encoded protein is CASTRDETGVYEQYF.

This clonotype came up a few times. As DNA, the CDR3 is TGCGCCAGCAGCCAAGAGAGAGGGGGCGCCGCTGGCTACACCTTC. This encodes CASSQERGGAAGYTF. This rearrangement joins TRBV4-1 to TRBJ1-2, with 7 bases lining up with TRBD1. Germline V gives CDR1 MGHRA, CDR2 YSYEKL. There are 15 residues in the CDR3. Germline trimming cut 0 bases from V and 7 bases from J; bases unmatched to any gene: 8.

The table lists this clonotype with many counts. The chain uses TRBV19 and TRBJ1-1; 8 nucleotides match TRBD1. The germline CDR1 and CDR2 sequences are LNHDA and SQIVND (reference sequence). V lost 5 bases and J lost 5; bases outside the gene matches: 10. This CDR3 has 15 amino acids. CDR3: CASSPGKDRETEAFF. The CDR3 bases are TGTGCCAGTAGTCCTGGAAAGGACAGGGAAACTGAAGCTTTCTTT.

The chain links TRBV15 to TRBJ1-1; D gene ambiguous. Trimming took off 1 base at V and 7 bases at J, with 7 bases between the two ends. The CDR3 is 12 amino acids. CDR1 and CDR2 from the germline V gene are LNHNV and YYDKDF (reference sequence). Here the CDR3 DNA reads TGTGCCACCAGCAGAGGAGAAATTGAAGCTTTCTTT. Residues: CATSRGEIEAFF.

Only a few counts were recorded for this clonotype. This chain joins TRBV6-1 and TRBJ1-5; 10 bases agree with TRBD1. CDR3 length: 18 residues. V lost 6 bases to trimming and J lost 7 bases; unmatched junction nucleotides: 18. Germline V CDR1 and CDR2: MNHNS, SASEGT. The CDR3 nucleotides read TGTGCCAGCAGCCACGCGGGGGGACAGGGGATATCGGGACAGCCCCAGCATTTT. This codes for CASSHAGGQGISGQPQHF.

This clonotype was seen repeatedly, ten times or more. The chain employs TRBV10-3 and TRBJ1-2; TRBD1 is a possible D gene (6 bases). This CDR3 has 15 residues. Looked up from germline, CDR1 is ENHRY and CDR2 is SYGVKD. V lost 7 bases, J lost 5 bases, and 20 bases lay in between. CDR3 region: CAINDQGTKPYGYTF. The CDR3 DNA reads TGTGCCATCAACGATCAGGGGACTAAACCTTATGGCTACACCTTC.

This clonotype came up many times. The chain combines TRBV2 with TRBJ2-5; 11 bases are shared with TRBD2. Germline CDR1 reads SNHLY; CDR2 reads FYNNEI. The CDR3 sequence is 15 residues long. Trimming at V came to 4 bases and at J to 4 bases, leaving 5 bases not matched to a gene. Here the CDR3 DNA reads TGTGCCAGCAGTGCGAGGCTAGCGGGGGGAGAGACCCAGTACTTC. Protein product: CASSARLAGGETQYF.

The J gene is TRBJ2-6, the V gene TRBV10-3; possibly TRBD2 for D (5 bases). CDR1 and CDR2 (germline): ENHRY, SYGVKD. Trimming cost V 5 bases and J 1 base, with 15 bases left between them. CDR3 size: 17 residues. The CDR3 region is CAISQSGRTSGANVLTF. The CDR3 DNA sequence: TGTGCCATCAGTCAATCCGGACGGACTTCTGGGGCCAACGTCCTGACTTTC.

This clonotype has more than one count but fewer than ten. V usage is TRBV5-1 and J usage is TRBJ2-3; 9 nucleotides align to TRBD2. The CDR3 loop spans 15 amino acids. V trimming: 3 bases; J trimming: 3 bases; junction bases outside the gene matches: 5. CDR1 and CDR2 (germline): SGHRS, YFSETQ. The CDR3 loop is CASSSVAGVTDTQYF. DNA of the CDR3: TGCGCCAGCAGCTCAGTAGCGGGAGTGACAGATACGCAGTATTTT.

The table lists this clonotype with many counts. The chain combines TRBV9 with TRBJ1-2; D call uncertain. The CDR3 totals 14 residues. Germline values: CDR1 SGDLS, CDR2 YYNGEE. Trimming shortened V by 4 bases and J by 9 bases, and 19 bases separated the two germline ends. The CDR3 loop is CASSPPALPNRYTF. The CDR3 coding sequence is TGTGCCAGCAGCCCCCCAGCGCTTCCCAACCGCTACACCTTC.

This clonotype showed up many times. This chain links TRBV6-1 with TRBJ2-3, with D perhaps TRBD1 or TRBD2 (6 bases each). The CDR3 is made up of 12 amino acids. Per germline, CDR1 MNHNS and CDR2 SASEGT. V lost 7 bases and J 4 bases, leaving 9 bases between the germline ends. The DNA for the CDR3 is TGTGCCAGCATTAGGGGGGCAGATACGCAGTATTTT. Its protein is CASIRGADTQYF.

The genes are TRBV12-3 or TRBV12-4 and TRBJ2-7, with TRBD1 matching 12 bases. The CDR3 extends over 15 amino acids. Trimming cost V 5 bases and J 5 bases; bases outside gene matches: 7. In DNA, the CDR3 is TGTGCCAGCAGTAGGACGGGACAGGGGGCCCACGAGCAGTACTTC. Its protein is CASSRTGQGAHEQYF.

This clonotype has only a few counts. V usage is TRBV5-1 and J usage is TRBJ2-5; TRBD2 agrees at 7 bases. The CDR3 covers 15 residues. V shed 0 bases and J 5 bases; nucleotides not matched to a gene: 7. The germline V gene encodes CDR1 SGHRS and CDR2 YFSETQ. CDR3 nucleotide sequence: TGCGCCAGCAGCTTGGAAGGACTAGAGGGGGAGACCCAGTACTTC. It translates to CASSLEGLEGETQYF.

This clonotype came up many times. This chain joins TRBV5-6 and TRBJ2-2, with D maybe TRBD2 (6 bases). This CDR3 contains 15 residues. Germline V gene data show CDR1 as SGHDT and CDR2 as YYEEEE. Trimming cost V 4 bases and J 3 bases, with 13 bases left between them. The CDR3 bases are TGTGCCAGCAGCCTGGAGGGGCCGTACACCGGGGAGCTGTTTTTT. As protein: CASSLEGPYTGELFF.

This clonotype was seen ten or more times. This chain joins TRBV5-6 and TRBJ1-3; D is possibly TRBD1 (5 bases). This CDR3 region has 16 residues. From germline, CDR1 is SGHDT and CDR2 YYEEEE. V gave up 2 bases and J gave up 0 bases, with 12 bases separating them. CDR3 residues: CASSFYGASSGNTIYF. The CDR3 bases are TGTGCCAGCAGCTTTTACGGGGCGAGCTCTGGAAACACCATATATTTT.

V usage is TRBV19 and J usage is TRBJ1-1; no reliable D call. Germline CDR1 LNHDA, CDR2 SQIVND (reference sequence). The V and J ends lost 8 bases and 2 bases respectively, with 12 bases between them. The CDR3 length is 13 residues. This CDR3 is CASATRVNTEAFF. For the CDR3, the DNA is TGTGCCAGTGCGACAAGGGTCAACACTGAAGCTTTCTTT.

This clonotype was found many times. In nucleotides, the CDR3 is TGTGCCAGCAGCTACAGGGCTCGGGACGAGCAGTACTTC. This translates into CASSYRARDEQYF. This sequence joins TRBV7-9 and TRBJ2-7, with D perhaps TRBD1 (6 bases). Germline CDR1 reads SEHNR; CDR2 reads FQNEAQ (reference sequence). The CDR3 is 13 amino acids. V lost 4 bases and J lost 5, with 12 bases in between.

The chain is built from TRBV9 and TRBJ1-6, with D unclear. Trimming removed 0 bases at V and 8 bases at J, with 6 bases between. Per the germline V gene, CDR1 is SGDLS and CDR2 is YYNGEE. The CDR3 covers 13 residues. The CDR3 region has the DNA TGTGCCAGCAGCGTAGAGGCGGATTCACCCCTCCACTTT. This translates into CASSVEADSPLHF.

The sample holds many counts of this clonotype. The genes are TRBV20-1 and TRBJ2-1; D is unclear. V gave up 4 bases and J gave up 9 bases, with 16 bases separating them. Germline V gives CDR1 DFQATT, CDR2 SNEGSKA (reference sequence). The CDR3 contains 13 residues. CDR3 residues: CSATDPSLGEQFF. The CDR3 DNA is TGCAGTGCTACCGACCCCTCGTTGGGTGAGCAGTTCTTC.

This clonotype was counted ten times or more. V gene TRBV6-1 combines with J gene TRBJ1-5, with 9 bases matching TRBD1. CDR1 is MNHNS, CDR2 SASEGT, per germline. V was pared by 4 bases and J by 6 bases, with 4 bases of the junction left unmatched. This CDR3 has 14 residues. CDR3 region: CASSAGQGTQPQHF. In DNA, the CDR3 is TGTGCCAGCAGTGCGGGACAGGGAACTCAGCCCCAGCATTTT.

The table lists this clonotype with a few counts. V usage is TRBV25-1 and J usage is TRBJ1-6; D unclear. V lost 4 bases, J lost 6 bases, and 10 bases lay in between. The CDR3 sequence is 14 residues long. Germline CDR1 and CDR2: MGHDK and SYGVNS. The CDR3 protein is CASSVGLRNSPLHF. CDR3 coding DNA: TGTGCCAGCAGTGTTGGACTTCGTAATTCACCCCTCCACTTT.

Many counts were recorded for this clonotype. Here the CDR3 DNA reads TGTGCCAGCAGCCAAGTCCTCCAGGGGTCCACAGATACGCAGTATTTT. Protein sequence: CASSQVLQGSTDTQYF. J is TRBJ2-3 and V is TRBV3-1; D possibly corresponds to TRBD1 (6 bases). The CDR3 is made up of 16 amino acids. Trimming removed 1 base at V and 2 bases at J, with 13 bases between. The germline V gene has CDR1 LGHDT and CDR2 YNNKEL (reference sequence).

The chain combines TRBV7-8 with TRBJ2-3; 11 bases match TRBD1. CDR1 is SGHVS and CDR2 is FQNEAQ in the germline V gene. With V trimmed by 1 base and J by 1 base, 7 bases remained unmatched. This CDR3 spans 18 amino acids. CDR3 sequence: CASSLGQGQGGGTDTQYF. CDR3 in DNA: TGTGCCAGCAGCTTAGGCCAGGGACAGGGGGGCGGCACAGATACGCAGTATTTT. Looking up the rest from reference TRBV7-8 and TRBJ2-3 gives the full variable domain: GAGVSQSPRYKVAKRGQDVALRCDPISGHVSLFWYQQALGQGPEFLTYFQNEAQLDKSGLPSDRFFAERPEGSVSTLKIQRTQQEDSAVYLCASSLGQGQGGGTDTQYFGPGTRLTVL.

This clonotype appeared a few times. The chain links TRBV7-8 to TRBJ2-1, with 8 bases fitting TRBD2. In germline, CDR1 is SGHVS, CDR2 FQNEAQ. The CDR3 contains 14 residues. J was trimmed by 9 bases and V by 8 bases; bases with no gene match: 12. The chain's CDR3 is CASRHRGGKPEQFF. DNA of the CDR3: TGTGCCAGCCGGCATCGGGGGGGAAAGCCTGAGCAGTTCTTC.

In its sample, this clonotype was seen a few times. The chain has TRBV9 and TRBJ2-5; D gene unclear. The germline gives CDR1 SGDLS, CDR2 YYNGEE. CDR3 length: 13 amino acids. V was pared by 8 bases and J by 0 bases, with 11 bases between. Here the CDR3 reads CASQRGDQETQYF. The CDR3 nucleotides are TGTGCCAGTCAGCGAGGCGACCAAGAGACCCAGTACTTC.